The 14 T cell receptor beta chains below were found in one sample sequenced in a study of pediatric ulcerative colitis. TCRdb's copy holds only in-frame clones and misses some; the assay was immunoSEQ multiplex PCR. The sample carries about 12,000 clones, approximately 80% recorded once. During colonoscopy, one to two rectal pinch biopsies were collected. Input material: gut tissue. These receptors originate from a boy younger than 18 who was a control in a study of pediatric ulcerative colitis.

The V and J genes are TRBV21-1 and TRBJ2-7; the tabulated D call, TRBD1, remains unverified against the DNA. TRBV21-1 is an annotated pseudogene. This CDR3 is built from 21 residues. The CDR3 DNA sequence: TGTGCCAGCAGCAAACTAGGGACAGTAGCTAATACGGCGGGAATGACCTACGAGCAGTACGTC. Translating it yields CASSKLGTVANTAGMTYEQYV.

CDR3 bases: TGTGCCAGCAGTTCCTCGACTAGCGGGAGCTACGAGCAGTACTTC. As protein: CASSSSTSGSYEQYF. The chain joins TRBV6-5 to TRBJ2-7, with TRBD2 matching over 12 bases. The length of the CDR3 is 15 residues. CDR1 is MNHEY, CDR2 SVGAGI, per germline. With V trimmed by 4 bases and J by 3 bases, 4 bases remained unmatched.

The rearrangement joins TRBV7-6 to TRBJ1-1; D perhaps matches TRBD1 (5 bases). Per germline, CDR1 SGHVS and CDR2 FNYEAQ. V was pared by 1 base and J by 0 bases, with 18 bases between. The CDR3 extends over 18 amino acids. CDR3 residues: CASSLVPGPEGMNTEAFF. The CDR3 coding sequence is TGTGCCAGCAGCTTAGTCCCGGGGCCCGAAGGGATGAACACTGAAGCTTTCTTT. Looking up the rest from reference TRBV7-6 and TRBJ1-1 gives the full variable domain: GAGVSQSPRYKVTKRGQDVALRCDPISGHVSLYWYRQALGQGPEFLTYFNYEAQQDKSGLPNDRFSAERPEGSISTLTIQRTEQRDSAMYRCASSLVPGPEGMNTEAFFGQGTRLTVV.

There are a few counts of this clone. The chain joins TRBV7-8 to TRBJ1-5; D perhaps matches TRBD1 (5 bases). The V and J ends lost 7 bases and 10 bases respectively, with 20 bases between them. The germline CDR1 and CDR2 sequences are SGHVS and FQNEAQ. The CDR3 runs 14 residues. For the CDR3, the DNA is TGTGCCAGCACCACCCGGGACGCAGGTCGCCCCCAGCATTTT. This sequence encodes CASTTRDAGRPQHF.

V usage is TRBV6-1 and J usage is TRBJ1-2; TRBD1 is a possible D gene (5 bases). There are 13 residues in the CDR3. CDR1 is MNHNS, CDR2 SASEGT, per germline. V lost 3 bases, J lost 6 bases, and 11 bases lay in between. The CDR3 region has the DNA TGTGCCAGCAGTGAGGTAGGGGTGAATGGCTACACCTTC. Its protein product is CASSEVGVNGYTF.

The chain links TRBV30 to TRBJ2-1, with 9 bases identical to TRBD2. Per germline, CDR1 GTSNPN and CDR2 SVGIG (reference sequence). This CDR3 is built from 14 residues. The V and J ends lost 3 bases and 3 bases, in that order; junction bases with no gene match: 3. CDR3 loop: CAWSSLAGYNEQFF. The CDR3 DNA sequence: TGTGCCTGGAGCTCACTAGCGGGCTACAATGAGCAGTTCTTC.

The rearrangement uses TRBV5-1 and TRBJ1-3; 7 bases fit TRBD1. J gave up 1 base and V 4 bases, and 5 bases lay outside the gene matches. The CDR3 totals 15 residues. Germline V gene sequence: CDR1 SGHRS, CDR2 YFSETQ. The CDR3 bases are TGCGCCAGCAGCCGACAGGGTTTTTCTGGAAACACCATATATTTT. It is translated as CASSRQGFSGNTIYF.

The genes are TRBV7-9 and TRBJ2-1, with 7 bases identical to TRBD2. Germline V gives CDR1 SEHNR, CDR2 FQNEAQ (reference sequence). The CDR3 covers 14 residues. Losses at the gene ends were 5 bases for V and 9 bases for J; bases not matched to a gene: 10. CDR3 bases: TGTGCCAGCAGCCTCCCGCGAGCGGGAAGTGAGCAGTTCTTC. Protein product: CASSLPRAGSEQFF.

The chain has TRBV6-5 and TRBJ2-7; D gene uncertain. CDR3 size: 13 residues. The V gene lost 6 bases and the J gene lost 2 bases, with 11 bases spanning the gap. The germline V gene has CDR1 MNHEY and CDR2 SVGAGI. CDR3 sequence reads: CASSRYQTYEQYF. DNA of the CDR3: TGTGCCAGCAGCAGGTATCAAACCTACGAGCAGTACTTC.

The V call is TRBV7-9, the J call TRBJ2-5; D unclear. Germline CDR1 is SEHNR and CDR2 is FQNEAQ (reference sequence). This CDR3 comprises 15 residues. Deletions cut 3 bases from V and 3 bases from J, with 14 bases between. In nucleotides, the CDR3 is TGTGCCAGCAGCTTTTCGACAAGAGTTAAAGAGACCCAGTACTTC. Translation: CASSFSTRVKETQYF.

The rearrangement uses TRBV25-1 and TRBJ1-2, with 7 bases lining up with TRBD1. With V trimmed by 2 bases and J by 8 bases, 17 bases remained unmatched. The CDR3 is 17 amino acids. CDR1 is MGHDK and CDR2 is SYGVNS in the germline V gene. The DNA of the CDR3 is TGTGCCAGCAGTGAAACAGGGGCCACCTCCTTTAGTGGGGGCTACACCTTC. Translation gives CASSETGATSFSGGYTF.

The chain has TRBV5-4 and TRBJ2-1; 8 positions match TRBD2. CDR3 size: 14 residues. CDR1 is SGHNT, CDR2 YYREEE, per germline (reference sequence). V trimming: 4 bases; J trimming: 1 base; junction bases outside the gene matches: 1. The CDR3 coding sequence is TGTGCCAGCAGCACTAGCGGTTCCTACAATGAGCAGTTCTTC. This encodes CASSTSGSYNEQFF.

The V gene is TRBV9, the J gene TRBJ2-3; TRBD1 or TRBD2 may be the D gene (5 bases each). The V gene lost 3 bases and the J gene lost 1 base, with 9 bases spanning the gap. CDR1 and CDR2 from the germline V gene are SGDLS and YYNGEE. CDR3 size: 14 residues. The CDR3 DNA is TGTGCCAGCAGCGGGGGACCTGGCACAGATACGCAGTATTTT. It is translated as CASSGGPGTDTQYF.

The rearrangement uses TRBV9 and TRBJ1-2; perhaps TRBD1 as D (5 bases). Looked up from germline, CDR1 is SGDLS and CDR2 is YYNGEE. The CDR3 loop spans 13 amino acids. Trimming took 0 bases from V and 4 from J, leaving 7 bases between them. The CDR3 bases are TGTGCCAGCAGCGTAGTCGGGGGCTATGGCTACACCTTC. This gives the protein CASSVVGGYGYTF.